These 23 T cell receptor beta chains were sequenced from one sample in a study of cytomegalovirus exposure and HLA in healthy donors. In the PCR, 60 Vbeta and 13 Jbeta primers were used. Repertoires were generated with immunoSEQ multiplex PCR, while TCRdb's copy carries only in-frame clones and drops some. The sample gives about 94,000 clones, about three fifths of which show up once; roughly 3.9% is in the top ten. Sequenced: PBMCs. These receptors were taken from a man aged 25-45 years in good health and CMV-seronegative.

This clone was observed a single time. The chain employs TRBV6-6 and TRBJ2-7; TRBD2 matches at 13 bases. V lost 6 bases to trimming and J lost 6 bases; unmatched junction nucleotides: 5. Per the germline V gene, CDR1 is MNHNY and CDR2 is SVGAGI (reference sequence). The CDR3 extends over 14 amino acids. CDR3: CASRGTSGAGEQYF. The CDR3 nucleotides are TGTGCCAGCAGGGGGACTAGCGGGGCGGGCGAGCAGTACTTC.

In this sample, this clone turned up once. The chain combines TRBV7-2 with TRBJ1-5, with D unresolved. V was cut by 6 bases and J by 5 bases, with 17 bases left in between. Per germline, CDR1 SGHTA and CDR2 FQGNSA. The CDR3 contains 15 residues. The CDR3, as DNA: TGTGCCAGCAGTCATGGGAGAGGGATTGATCAGCCCCAGCATTTT. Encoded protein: CASSHGRGIDQPQHF. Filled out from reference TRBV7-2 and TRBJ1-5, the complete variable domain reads GAGVSQSPSNKVTEKGKDVELRCDPISGHTALYWYRQSLGQGLEFLIYFQGNSAPDKSGLPSDRFSAERTGGSVSTLTIQRTQQEDSAVYLCASSHGRGIDQPQHFGDGTRLSIL.

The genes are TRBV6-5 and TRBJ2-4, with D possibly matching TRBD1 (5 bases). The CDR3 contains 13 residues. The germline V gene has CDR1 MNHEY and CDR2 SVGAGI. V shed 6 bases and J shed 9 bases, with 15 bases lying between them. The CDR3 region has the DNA TGTGCCAGCAGATCCACGACAGTGTTCATTCAGTACTTC. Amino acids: CASRSTTVFIQYF.

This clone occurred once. The CDR3 loop reads CASSFQGATGANVLTF. The CDR3, as DNA: TGCGCCAGCAGCTTTCAGGGGGCCACTGGGGCCAACGTCCTGACTTTC. This chain joins TRBV5-1 and TRBJ2-6; 8 nucleotides match TRBD1. CDR3 length: 16 amino acids. The V segment lost 2 bases and the J segment 2 bases; nucleotides outside the gene matches: 3. CDR1 and CDR2 (germline): SGHRS, YFSETQ.

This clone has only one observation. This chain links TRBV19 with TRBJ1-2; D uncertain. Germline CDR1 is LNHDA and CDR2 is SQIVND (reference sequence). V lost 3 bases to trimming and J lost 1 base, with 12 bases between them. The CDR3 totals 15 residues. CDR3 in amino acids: CASSISGPDNYGYTF. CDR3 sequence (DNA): TGTGCCAGTAGTATTTCTGGGCCGGATAACTATGGCTACACCTTC.

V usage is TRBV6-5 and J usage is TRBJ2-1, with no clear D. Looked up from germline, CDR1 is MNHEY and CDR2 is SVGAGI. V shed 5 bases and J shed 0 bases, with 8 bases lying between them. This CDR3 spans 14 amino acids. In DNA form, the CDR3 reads TGTGCCAGCAGTGTAGTAGCCTCCTACAATGAGCAGTTCTTC. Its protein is CASSVVASYNEQFF.

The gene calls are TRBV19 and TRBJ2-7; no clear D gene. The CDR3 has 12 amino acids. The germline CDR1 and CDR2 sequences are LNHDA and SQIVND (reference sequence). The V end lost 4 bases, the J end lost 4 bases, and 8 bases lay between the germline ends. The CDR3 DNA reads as TGTGCCAGTAGTACAGGATTTTACGAGCAGTACTTC. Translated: CASSTGFYEQYF. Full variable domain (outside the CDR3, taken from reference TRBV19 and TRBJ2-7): DGGITQSPKYLFRKEGQNVTLSCEQNLNHDAMYWYRQDPGQGLRLIYYSQIVNDFQKGDIAEGYSVSREKKESFPLTVTSAQKNPTAFYLCASSTGFYEQYFGPGTRLTVT.

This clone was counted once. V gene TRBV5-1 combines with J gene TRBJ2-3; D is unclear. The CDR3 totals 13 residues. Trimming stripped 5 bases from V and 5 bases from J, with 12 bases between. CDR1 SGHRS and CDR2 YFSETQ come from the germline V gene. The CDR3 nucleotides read TGCGCCAGCAGTCAGGCCGGTGAAGATACGCAGTATTTT. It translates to CASSQAGEDTQYF.

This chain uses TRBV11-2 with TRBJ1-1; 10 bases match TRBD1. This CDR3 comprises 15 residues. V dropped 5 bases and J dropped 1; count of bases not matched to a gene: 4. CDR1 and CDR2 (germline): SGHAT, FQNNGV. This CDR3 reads CASSDRTGGNTEAFF. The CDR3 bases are TGTGCCAGCAGCGACCGGACAGGGGGGAACACTGAAGCTTTCTTT.

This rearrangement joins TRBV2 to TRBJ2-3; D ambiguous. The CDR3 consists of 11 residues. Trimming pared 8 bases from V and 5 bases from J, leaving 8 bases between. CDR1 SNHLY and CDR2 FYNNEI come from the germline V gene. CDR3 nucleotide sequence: TGTGCCAGCTTCCGCGAAGATACGCAGTATTTT. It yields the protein CASFREDTQYF.

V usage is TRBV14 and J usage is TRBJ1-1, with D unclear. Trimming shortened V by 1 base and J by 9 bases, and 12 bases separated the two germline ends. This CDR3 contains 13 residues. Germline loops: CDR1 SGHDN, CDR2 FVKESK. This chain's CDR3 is CASSQGRVKKAFF. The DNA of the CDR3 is TGTGCCAGCAGCCAAGGTCGCGTGAAGAAAGCTTTCTTT.

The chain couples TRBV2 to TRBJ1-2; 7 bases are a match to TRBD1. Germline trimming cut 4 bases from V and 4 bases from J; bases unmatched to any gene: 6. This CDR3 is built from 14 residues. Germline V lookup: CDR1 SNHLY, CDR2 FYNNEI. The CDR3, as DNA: TGTGCCAGCAGTGCTAACAGGGGTCTCTATGGCTACACCTTC. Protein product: CASSANRGLYGYTF.

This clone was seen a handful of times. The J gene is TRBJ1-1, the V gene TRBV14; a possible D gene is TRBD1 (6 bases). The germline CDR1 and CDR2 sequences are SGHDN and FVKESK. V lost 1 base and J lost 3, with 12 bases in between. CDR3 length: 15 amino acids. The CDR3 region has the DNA TGTGCCAGCAGCCAAGGCTCTAGGGGGTACACTGAAGCTTTCTTT. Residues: CASSQGSRGYTEAFF.

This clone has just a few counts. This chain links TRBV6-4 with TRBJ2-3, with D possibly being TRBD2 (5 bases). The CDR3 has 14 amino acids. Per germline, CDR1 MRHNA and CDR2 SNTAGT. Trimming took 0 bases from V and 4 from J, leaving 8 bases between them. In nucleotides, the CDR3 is TGTGCCAGCAGTGACTCTGAGGGAGCAGATACGCAGTATTTT. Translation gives CASSDSEGADTQYF.

The CDR3 nucleotides are TGCGCCAGCAGCTTGGCTTTAGGGGGGGTGGATGAAGCTTTCTTT. Its protein product is CASSLALGGVDEAFF. The J gene is TRBJ1-1, the V gene TRBV5-1, with a possible D match to TRBD1 (6 bases). Per germline, CDR1 SGHRS and CDR2 YFSETQ. V was shortened by 0 bases and J by 7 bases, with 16 bases between the two germline ends. This CDR3 region has 15 residues.

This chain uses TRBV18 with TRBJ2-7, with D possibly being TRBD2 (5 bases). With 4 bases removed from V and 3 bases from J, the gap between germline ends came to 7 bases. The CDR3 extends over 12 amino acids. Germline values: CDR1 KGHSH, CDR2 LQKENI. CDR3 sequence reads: CASSRENYEQYF. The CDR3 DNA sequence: TGTGCCAGCTCACGGGAGAACTACGAGCAGTACTTC.

The CDR3 reads CASSLNRNYEQYF. In DNA, the CDR3 is TGCGCCAGCAGCTTGAACAGAAATTACGAGCAGTACTTC. The chain carries TRBV5-1 and TRBJ2-7; D gene ambiguous. V gave up 1 base and J gave up 4 bases, with 9 bases separating them. Per the germline V gene, CDR1 is SGHRS and CDR2 is YFSETQ. The CDR3 is made up of 13 amino acids.

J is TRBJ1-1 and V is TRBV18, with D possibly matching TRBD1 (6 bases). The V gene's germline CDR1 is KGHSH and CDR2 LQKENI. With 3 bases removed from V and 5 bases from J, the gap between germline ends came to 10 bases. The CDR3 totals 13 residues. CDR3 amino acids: CASSPQGFTEAFF. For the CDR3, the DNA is TGTGCCAGCTCACCGCAGGGGTTTACTGAAGCTTTCTTT.

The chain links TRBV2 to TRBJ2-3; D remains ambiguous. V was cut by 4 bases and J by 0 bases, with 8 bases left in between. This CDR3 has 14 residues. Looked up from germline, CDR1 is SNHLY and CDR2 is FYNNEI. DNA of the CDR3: TGTGCCAGCAGTGGGTCCGCGAGCACAGATACGCAGTATTTT. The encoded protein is CASSGSASTDTQYF.

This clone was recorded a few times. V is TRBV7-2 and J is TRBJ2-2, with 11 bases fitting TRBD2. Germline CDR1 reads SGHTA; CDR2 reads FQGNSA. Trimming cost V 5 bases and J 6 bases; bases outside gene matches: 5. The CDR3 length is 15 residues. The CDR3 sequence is CASSLTSGSAGELFF. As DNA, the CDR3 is TGTGCCAGCAGCCTAACTAGCGGGAGTGCCGGGGAGCTGTTTTTT.

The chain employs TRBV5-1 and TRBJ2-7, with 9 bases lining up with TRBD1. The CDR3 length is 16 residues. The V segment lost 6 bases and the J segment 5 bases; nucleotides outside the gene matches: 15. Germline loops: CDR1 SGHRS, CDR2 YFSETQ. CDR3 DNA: TGCGCCAGCACCTTCAACCCCGGGACAGGGCCCGACGAGCAGTACTTC. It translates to CASTFNPGTGPDEQYF. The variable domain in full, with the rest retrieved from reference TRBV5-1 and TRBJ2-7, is KAGVTQTPRYLIKTRGQQVTLSCSPISGHRSVSWYQQTPGQGLQFLFEYFSETQRNKGNFPGRFSGRQFSNSRSEMNVSTLELGDSALYLCASTFNPGTGPDEQYFGPGTRLTVT.

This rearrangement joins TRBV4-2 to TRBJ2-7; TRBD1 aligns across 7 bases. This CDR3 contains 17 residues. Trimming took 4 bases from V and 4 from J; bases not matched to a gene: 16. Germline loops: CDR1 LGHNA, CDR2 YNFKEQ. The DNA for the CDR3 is TGTGCCAGCAGCCGACCCAGCCGGGACAGACAACAATACGAGCAGTACTTC. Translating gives CASSRPSRDRQQYEQYF.

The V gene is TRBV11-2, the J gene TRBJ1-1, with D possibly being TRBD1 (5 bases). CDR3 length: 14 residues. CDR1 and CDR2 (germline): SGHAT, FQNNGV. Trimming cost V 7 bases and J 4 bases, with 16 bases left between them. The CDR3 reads CASKQTRGATEAFF. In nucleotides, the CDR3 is TGTGCCAGCAAACAAACTCGCGGGGCCACTGAAGCTTTCTTT.